This section outlines one T cell receptor beta chain sequence together with its context. The antigen is unknown. CDR1 is SNHLY and CDR2 is FYNNEI in the germline V gene. The CDR3 extends over 16 amino acids. The ends lost 6 bases at V and 0 bases at J; junction bases unmatched: 9. Stated treatment: 19 received Ad26.COV2.S at low or high dose, single or two shots; roughly 5 received placebo; per-sample allocation not given. Each sample was drawn 63 days after the first injection (of vaccine or placebo). This Boston cohort included adults aged 18-55 years. This entry comes from a study of Ad26.COV2.S vaccination and SARS-CoV-2 variants. Study details: The donor belonged to the COV1001 Ad26.COV2.S trial arm. Study results and caveats: Reportedly, after vaccination the spike-specific CD8+ and CD4+ T cell responses displayed substantial breadth. Vaccine and placebo groups showed comparable non-spike TCR breadth.

Clones were sequenced by immunoSEQ multiplex PCR, and TCRdb holds only the in-frame ones, with some missing. The repertoire holds roughly 380,000 clones, with roughly 87% as singletons. This receptor was obtained from a person aged 18-65 years who received the Ad26.COV2.S COVID-19 vaccine or a placebo. This chain uses TRBV2 with TRBJ2-5; 8 nucleotides match TRBD2. Sample: peripheral blood, taken in a trial of Ad26.COV2.S vaccine versus placebo. CDR3 in amino acids: CASRPPGGKDQETQYF. CDR3 in DNA: TGTGCCAGCAGGCCCCCGGGGGGGAAGGACCAAGAGACCCAGTACTTC.